This T cell receptor (beta chain) is drawn from a study of blood T cell repertoires in COVID-19. V was clipped by 8 bases and J by 3 bases, with 13 bases between them. Germline-derived CDR1 and CDR2 are SGHAT and FQNNGV. The CDR3 has 13 amino acids. Assay used: immunoSEQ multiplex PCR; TCRdb lists only in-frame clones, some missing. The sample yields more than 35,000 clones, 80% seen once. The gene calls are TRBV11-2 and TRBJ2-5; TRBD2 is a possible D gene (6 bases). This sequence originates from a woman between 65 and 79 years old with acute or convalescent COVID-19. Sequenced sample: peripheral blood. The CDR3, as DNA: TGTGCCAGCCTTCAGACGGGGGAAGAGACCCAGTACTTC. Protein sequence: CASLQTGEETQYF.